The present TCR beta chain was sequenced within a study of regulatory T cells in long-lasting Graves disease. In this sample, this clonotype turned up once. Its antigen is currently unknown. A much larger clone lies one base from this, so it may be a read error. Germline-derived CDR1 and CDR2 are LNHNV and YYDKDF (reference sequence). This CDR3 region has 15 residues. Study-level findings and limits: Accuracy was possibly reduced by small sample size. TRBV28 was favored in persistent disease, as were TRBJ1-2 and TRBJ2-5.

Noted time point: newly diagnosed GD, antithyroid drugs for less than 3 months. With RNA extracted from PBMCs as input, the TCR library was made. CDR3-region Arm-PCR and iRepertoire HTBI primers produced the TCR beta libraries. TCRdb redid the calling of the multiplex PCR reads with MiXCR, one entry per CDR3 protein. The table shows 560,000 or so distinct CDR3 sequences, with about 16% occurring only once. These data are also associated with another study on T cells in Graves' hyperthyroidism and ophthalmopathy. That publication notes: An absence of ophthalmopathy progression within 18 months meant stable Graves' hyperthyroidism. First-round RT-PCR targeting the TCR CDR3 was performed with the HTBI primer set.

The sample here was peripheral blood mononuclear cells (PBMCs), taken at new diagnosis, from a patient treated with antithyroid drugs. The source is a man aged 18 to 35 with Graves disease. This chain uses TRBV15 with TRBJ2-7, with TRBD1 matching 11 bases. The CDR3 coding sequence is TGTACCACCAGCAGAGGGACAGGGGGCTCCTACGAGCAGTACTTC. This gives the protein CTTSRGTGGSYEQYF. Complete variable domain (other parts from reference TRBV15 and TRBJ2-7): DAMVIQNPRYQVTQFGKPVTLSCSQTLNHNVMYWYQQKSSQAPKLLFHYYDKDFNNEADTPDNFQSRRPNTSFCFLDIRSPGLGDTAMYLCTTSRGTGGSYEQYFGPGTRLTVT.